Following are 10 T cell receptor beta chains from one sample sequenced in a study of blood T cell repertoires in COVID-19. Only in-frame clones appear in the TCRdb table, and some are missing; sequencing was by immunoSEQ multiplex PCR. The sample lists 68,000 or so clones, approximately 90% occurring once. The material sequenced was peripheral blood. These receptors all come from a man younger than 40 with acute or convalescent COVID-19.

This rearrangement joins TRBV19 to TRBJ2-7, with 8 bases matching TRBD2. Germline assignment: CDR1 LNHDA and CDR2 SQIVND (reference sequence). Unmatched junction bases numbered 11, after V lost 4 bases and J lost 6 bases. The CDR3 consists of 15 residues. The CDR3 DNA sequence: TGTGCCAGTAGTACCCCCGGGACTAGAGGACTCGAGCAGTACTTC. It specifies CASSTPGTRGLEQYF.

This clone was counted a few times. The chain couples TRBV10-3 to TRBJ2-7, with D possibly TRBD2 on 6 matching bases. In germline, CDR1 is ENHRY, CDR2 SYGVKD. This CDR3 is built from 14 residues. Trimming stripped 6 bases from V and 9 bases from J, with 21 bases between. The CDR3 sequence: CAISDRDLFSAQYF. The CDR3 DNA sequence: TGTGCCATCAGCGATAGGGACTTGTTTTCGGCGCAGTACTTC.

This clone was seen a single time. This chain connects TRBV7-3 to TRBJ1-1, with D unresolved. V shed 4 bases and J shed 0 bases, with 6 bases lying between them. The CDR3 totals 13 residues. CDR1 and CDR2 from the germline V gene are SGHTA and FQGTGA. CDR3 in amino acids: CASSSQMNTEAFF. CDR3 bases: TGTGCCAGCAGCTCACAGATGAACACTGAAGCTTTCTTT. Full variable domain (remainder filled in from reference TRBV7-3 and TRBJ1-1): GAGVSQTPSNKVTEKGKYVELRCDPISGHTALYWYRQSLGQGPEFLIYFQGTGAADDSGLPNDRFFAVRPEGSVSTLKIQRTERGDSAVYLCASSSQMNTEAFFGQGTRLTVV.

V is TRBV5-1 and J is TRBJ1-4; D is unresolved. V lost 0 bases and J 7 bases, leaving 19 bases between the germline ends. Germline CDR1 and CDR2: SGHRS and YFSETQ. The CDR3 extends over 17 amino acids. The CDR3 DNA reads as TGCGCCAGCAGCTTGGGAGGAGGAGGCGGTCTCGTTGAAAAACTGTTTTTT. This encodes CASSLGGGGGLVEKLFF.

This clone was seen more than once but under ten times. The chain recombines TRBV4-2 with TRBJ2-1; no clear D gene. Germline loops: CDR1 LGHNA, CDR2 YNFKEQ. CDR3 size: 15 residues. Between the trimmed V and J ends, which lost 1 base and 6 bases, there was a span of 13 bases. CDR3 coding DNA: TGTGCCAGCAGCCAAGTACCGAACCTCGGCAATGAGCAGTTCTTC. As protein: CASSQVPNLGNEQFF.

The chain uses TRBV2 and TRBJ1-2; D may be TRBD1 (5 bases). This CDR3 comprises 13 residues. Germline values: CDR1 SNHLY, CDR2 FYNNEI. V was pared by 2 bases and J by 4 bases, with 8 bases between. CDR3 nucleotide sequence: TGTGCCAGCAGTGAATCAGGGCCCTATGGCTACACCTTC. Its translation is CASSESGPYGYTF.

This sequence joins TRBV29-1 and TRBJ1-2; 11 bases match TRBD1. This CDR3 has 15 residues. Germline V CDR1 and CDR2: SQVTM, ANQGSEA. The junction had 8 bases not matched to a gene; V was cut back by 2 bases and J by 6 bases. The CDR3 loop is CSVELGGTGGNGYTF. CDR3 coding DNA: TGCAGCGTTGAATTAGGCGGGACAGGGGGAAATGGCTACACCTTC.

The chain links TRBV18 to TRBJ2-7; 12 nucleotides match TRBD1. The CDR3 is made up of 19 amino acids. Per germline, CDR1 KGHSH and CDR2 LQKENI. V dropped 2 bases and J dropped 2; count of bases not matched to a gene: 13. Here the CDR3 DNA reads TGTGCCAGCTCACCATCAATCCCCCGGGGACAGGGGGCCCCCTACGAGCAGTACTTC. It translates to CASSPSIPRGQGAPYEQYF.

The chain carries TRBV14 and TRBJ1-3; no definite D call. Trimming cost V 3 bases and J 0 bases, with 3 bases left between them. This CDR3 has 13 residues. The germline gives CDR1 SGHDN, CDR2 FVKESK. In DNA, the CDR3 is TGTGCCAGCAGCCAGGCCTCTGGAAACACCATATATTTT. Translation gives CASSQASGNTIYF.

The CDR3 reads CASSPEGVTSPLHF. Written as DNA, the CDR3 is TGTGCCAGCAGCCCTGAAGGGGTAACTTCCCCCCTCCACTTT. This chain links TRBV28 with TRBJ1-6; D possibly corresponds to TRBD1 (5 bases). This CDR3 has 14 residues. Germline V lookup: CDR1 MDHEN, CDR2 SYDVKM. Trimming cost V 6 bases and J 13 bases, with 19 bases left between them.